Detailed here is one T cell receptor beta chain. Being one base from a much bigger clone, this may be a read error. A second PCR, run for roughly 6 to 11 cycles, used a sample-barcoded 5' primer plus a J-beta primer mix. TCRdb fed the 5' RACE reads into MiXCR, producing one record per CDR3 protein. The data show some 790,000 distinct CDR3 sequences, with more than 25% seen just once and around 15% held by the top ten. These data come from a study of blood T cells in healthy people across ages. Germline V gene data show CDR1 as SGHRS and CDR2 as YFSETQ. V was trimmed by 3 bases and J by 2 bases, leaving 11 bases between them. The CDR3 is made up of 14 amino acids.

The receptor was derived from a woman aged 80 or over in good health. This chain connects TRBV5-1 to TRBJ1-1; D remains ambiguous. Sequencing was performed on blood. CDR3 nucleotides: TGCGCCAGCAGCTGGGCCTCGGGTAACACTGAAGCTTTCTTT. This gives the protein CASSWASGNTEAFF.